Below, 21 T cell receptor beta chains from the same sample are listed, as sequenced in a study of OX40 agonist ivuxolimab in advanced cancers. To prepare the library, the immunoSEQ multiplex PCR assay was applied. TCRdb holds this immuneACCESS table with in-frame rearrangements only. Some clones are missing; in checked studies, unresolved V genes explain under half, and the rest has no known cause. This sample comprises tens of thousands of clones, around 90% of them detected only once. The ten largest clones take up about 0.35% of the sample. The source material was CD4+ or CD8+ T cells sorted from blood, sampled in a trial of the OX40 agonist ivuxolimab. These receptors all stem from an adult with an advanced solid tumor such as melanoma, head and neck, liver or kidney cancer.

As concerns this clone: Relative to the germline gene, one junction end is altered; a read error may explain this. The V and J genes are TRBV5-1 and TRBJ1-1; D unresolved. This CDR3 is built from 11 residues. Germline loops: CDR1 SGHRS, CDR2 YFSETQ. CDR3 residues: CASSVNTEAFF. CDR3 DNA: TGTGCCAGCAGCGTCAACACTGAAGCTTTCTTT. Full variable domain (remainder filled in from reference TRBV5-1 and TRBJ1-1): KAGVTQTPRYLIKTRGQQVTLSCSPISGHRSVSWYQQTPGQGLQFLFEYFSETQRNKGNFPGRFSGRQFSNSRSEMNVSTLELGDSALYLCASSVNTEAFFGQGTRLTVV.

V is TRBV4-1 and J is TRBJ2-1; TRBD2 matches at 9 bases. This CDR3 contains 15 residues. V was clipped by 4 bases and J by 7 bases; unmatched bases: 8. Germline lookup yields CDR1 MGHRA and CDR2 YSYEKL. The CDR3, as DNA: TGCGCCAGCAGCCTACCGGGACTAGCTAGAAATGAGCAGTTCTTC. This encodes CASSLPGLARNEQFF.

This rearrangement joins TRBV5-1 to TRBJ1-1; D is undetermined. The CDR3 covers 15 residues. V lost 0 bases to trimming and J lost 5 bases, with 14 bases between them. Germline V gene sequence: CDR1 SGHRS, CDR2 YFSETQ. In DNA form, the CDR3 reads TGCGCCAGCAGCTTGGCCGGTTACGGGGAAACTGAAGCTTTCTTT. Encoded protein: CASSLAGYGETEAFF. Looking up the rest from reference TRBV5-1 and TRBJ1-1 gives the full variable domain: KAGVTQTPRYLIKTRGQQVTLSCSPISGHRSVSWYQQTPGQGLQFLFEYFSETQRNKGNFPGRFSGRQFSNSRSEMNVSTLELGDSALYLCASSLAGYGETEAFFGQGTRLTVV.

V gene TRBV28 combines with J gene TRBJ1-2, with 7 bases lining up with TRBD1. This CDR3 contains 14 residues. V was clipped by 9 bases and J by 0 bases; unmatched bases: 7. Germline V gene sequence: CDR1 MDHEN, CDR2 SYDVKM. CDR3 DNA: TGTGCCAGTTCACCCGGACAGGCTAACTATGGCTACACCTTC. Residues: CASSPGQANYGYTF.

This sequence joins TRBV19 and TRBJ1-2; D unclear. The germline gives CDR1 LNHDA, CDR2 SQIVND (reference sequence). With 5 bases removed from V and 3 bases from J, the gap between germline ends came to 4 bases. The CDR3 has 11 amino acids. CDR3 region: CASSGDYGYTF. CDR3 DNA sequence: TGTGCCAGTAGTGGCGACTATGGCTACACCTTC. The whole variable domain, remainder taken from reference TRBV19 and TRBJ1-2, is DGGITQSPKYLFRKEGQNVTLSCEQNLNHDAMYWYRQDPGQGLRLIYYSQIVNDFQKGDIAEGYSVSREKKESFPLTVTSAQKNPTAFYLCASSGDYGYTFGSGTRLTVV.

Only one count was recorded for this clone. In nucleotides, the CDR3 is TGTGCCAGTAGTAGGGGGACGTTTCTCGTCGGCTACACCTTC. Its translation is CASSRGTFLVGYTF. The V call is TRBV19, the J call TRBJ1-2; weak D call: TRBD1 (5 bases). This CDR3 contains 14 residues. The germline gives CDR1 LNHDA, CDR2 SQIVND (reference sequence). V shed 4 bases and J shed 8 bases, with 17 bases lying between them.

The chain uses TRBV19 and TRBJ2-2; 8 nucleotides align to TRBD1. Germline V CDR1 and CDR2: LNHDA, SQIVND (reference sequence). The V gene end was trimmed by 5 bases and the J gene end by 8 bases; junction bases not matched to a gene: 7. The CDR3 length is 14 residues. CDR3 sequence (DNA): TGTGCCAGTAGTGGCTCAGGGGGCGGAGGGGAGCTGTTTTTT. Translated, it gives CASSGSGGGGELFF.

The J gene is TRBJ2-1, the V gene TRBV5-1; TRBD2 matches 14 bases. The V gene's germline CDR1 is SGHRS and CDR2 YFSETQ. The length of the CDR3 is 19 residues. After removal of 1 base from V and 4 bases from J, the junction contained 10 bases not matched to a gene. CDR3 in DNA: TGCGCCAGCAGCTTGAAAGGACTAGCGGGGGGCCCCCTTTACAATGAGCAGTTCTTC. Protein sequence: CASSLKGLAGGPLYNEQFF.

The chain recombines TRBV5-1 with TRBJ2-2; 7 nucleotides match TRBD2. The trim removed 4 bases at V and 5 bases at J, leaving 11 bases unmatched. The CDR3 is 16 amino acids. Per the germline V gene, CDR1 is SGHRS and CDR2 is YFSETQ. This CDR3 reads CASSLVASGETGELFF. CDR3 nucleotides: TGCGCCAGCAGCCTGGTGGCTAGCGGTGAGACCGGGGAGCTGTTTTTT.

The V and J genes are TRBV11-2 and TRBJ1-2, with 8 bases identical to TRBD1. The CDR3 consists of 17 residues. Germline V gene lookup returns CDR1 SGHAT and CDR2 FQNNGV. J gave up 4 bases and V 1 base, and 11 bases lay outside the gene matches. Written as DNA, the CDR3 is TGTGCCAGCAGCTTAGGGTCGCGGTCAGGGGGCATCTATGGCTACACCTTC. Amino acids: CASSLGSRSGGIYGYTF.

The V gene is TRBV18, the J gene TRBJ1-2, with TRBD1 as a possible D gene (6 bases). Germline V gene lookup returns CDR1 KGHSH and CDR2 LQKENI. The CDR3 is made up of 15 amino acids. V was clipped by 5 bases and J by 5 bases, with 18 bases between them. The DNA for the CDR3 is TGTGCCAGCTCAGCGGTCGACAGGACCCCATATGGCTACACCTTC. This gives the protein CASSAVDRTPYGYTF.

There are a few counts of this clone. The chain carries TRBV15 and TRBJ1-3; D possibly corresponds to TRBD1 (5 bases). The CDR3 is 19 residues long. Germline CDR1 reads LNHNV; CDR2 reads YYDKDF (reference sequence). The V gene lost 4 bases and the J gene lost 1 base, with 23 bases spanning the gap. CDR3 sequence: CATSKKYAKVGGSGNTIYF. Here the CDR3 DNA reads TGTGCCACCAGCAAGAAGTACGCGAAGGTCGGGGGATCTGGAAACACCATATATTTT.

This chain links TRBV5-6 with TRBJ2-5, with D perhaps being TRBD1 or TRBD2 (5 bases each). The CDR3 spans 16 residues. Between the trimmed V and J ends, which lost 0 bases and 0 bases, there was a span of 12 bases. The germline V gene encodes CDR1 SGHDT and CDR2 YYEEEE. CDR3 region: CASSLVGGRYQETQYF. CDR3 in DNA: TGTGCCAGCAGCTTGGTTGGGGGAAGGTACCAAGAGACCCAGTACTTC.

The chain combines TRBV7-8 with TRBJ2-1; weak D call: TRBD2 (6 bases). This CDR3 contains 15 residues. Germline-derived CDR1 and CDR2 are SGHVS and FQNEAQ. V was clipped by 6 bases and J by 3 bases, with 15 bases between them. Written as DNA, the CDR3 is TGTGCCAGCAGTTATATAGCGGACCTCTACAATGAGCAGTTCTTC. As protein: CASSYIADLYNEQFF. The full variable domain, in which reference TRBV7-8 and TRBJ2-1 provide the parts outside the CDR3, is GAGVSQSPRYKVAKRGQDVALRCDPISGHVSLFWYQQALGQGPEFLTYFQNEAQLDKSGLPSDRFFAERPEGSVSTLKIQRTQQEDSAVYLCASSYIADLYNEQFFGPGTRLTVL.

The J gene is TRBJ2-1, the V gene TRBV5-8, with 9 bases identical to TRBD1. This CDR3 contains 15 residues. Germline-derived CDR1 and CDR2 are SGHTS and YDEGEE. With V trimmed by 4 bases and J by 3 bases, 5 bases remained unmatched. CDR3 sequence reads: CASSLGDRDYNEQFF. The CDR3 bases are TGTGCCAGCAGCCTTGGGGACAGGGACTACAATGAGCAGTTCTTC.

The genes are TRBV28 and TRBJ1-2; 8 bases are a match to TRBD1. CDR3 size: 13 residues. V lost 4 bases and J lost 4; bases outside the gene matches: 2. Germline CDR1 and CDR2: MDHEN and SYDVKM. This CDR3 reads CASSSTGVYGYTF. CDR3 DNA: TGTGCCAGCAGTTCGACAGGGGTCTATGGCTACACCTTC.

This chain joins TRBV6-6 and TRBJ2-7; the D gene is possibly TRBD1 (5 bases). Trimming shortened V by 0 bases and J by 4 bases, and 13 bases separated the two germline ends. From germline, CDR1 is MNHNY and CDR2 SVGAGI (reference sequence). CDR3 length: 15 residues. The CDR3 spells CASSYSRGMTYEQYF. The CDR3 DNA reads TGTGCCAGCAGTTACTCTAGGGGAATGACTTACGAGCAGTACTTC.

The chain carries TRBV5-4 and TRBJ1-1; TRBD1 might be the D (6 bases). V was trimmed by 1 base and J by 6 bases, leaving 16 bases between them. The CDR3 has 15 residues. Looked up from germline, CDR1 is SGHNT and CDR2 is YYREEE (reference sequence). CDR3 coding DNA: TGTGCCAGCAGCTTGATCGGAAGAGGGGGGCCTGAAGCTTTCTTT. As protein: CASSLIGRGGPEAFF.

This chain joins TRBV19 and TRBJ1-4, with D possibly matching TRBD1 (5 bases). The CDR3 is 15 residues long. V lost 5 bases, J lost 7 bases, and 17 bases lay in between. Germline CDR1 reads LNHDA; CDR2 reads SQIVND (reference sequence). The CDR3 DNA sequence: TGTGCCAGTAGTGGAACGGGGGGAGATGGTGAAAAACTGTTTTTT. Its protein product is CASSGTGGDGEKLFF.

V is TRBV6-1 and J is TRBJ1-5; 7 positions agree with TRBD1. Germline V gene sequence: CDR1 MNHNS, CDR2 SASEGT. V was pared by 7 bases and J by 6 bases, with 9 bases of the junction left unmatched. The CDR3 runs 14 residues. CDR3 in amino acids: CASTAEAGGQPQHF. The DNA of the CDR3 is TGTGCCAGCACCGCCGAGGCAGGGGGTCAGCCCCAGCATTTT.

This chain uses TRBV6-1 with TRBJ1-4; D may be TRBD1 (6 bases). This CDR3 is 14 amino acids long. CDR1 is MNHNS and CDR2 is SASEGT in the germline V gene. V was clipped by 6 bases and J by 6 bases, with 14 bases between them. CDR3 amino acids: CASRWEGGDEKLFF. CDR3 in DNA: TGTGCCAGCAGATGGGAAGGGGGGGATGAAAAACTGTTTTTT.